This TCR beta chain was profiled in a study of CD4+ T cells in melanoma. Whole-study findings and limits: Diverse differentiation states were reported for melanoma neoantigen-specific CD4+ T cells. CD8+ T cell, macrophage and B cell function reportedly correlated with neoantigen-specific CD4+ T cells.

The germline gives CDR1 MDHEN, CDR2 SYDVKM. The CDR3 length is 15 residues. After removal of 5 bases from V and 3 bases from J, the junction contained 7 bases not matched to a gene. Concerning this clone itself: Its cognate antigen is unknown.

Here immunoSEQ multiplex PCR was the method, and the copy in TCRdb shows in-frame clones only, minus some. In the table there are 140,000 or so clones, nearly 95% of which are singletons. The TCR comes from a human donor with melanoma. This chain links TRBV28 with TRBJ2-7; 10 nucleotides align to TRBD2. CDR3 nucleotides: TGTGCCAGCAGTCCCCCCTCTAGCGGGGGCTACGAGCAGTACTTC. Protein sequence: CASSPPSSGGYEQYF.